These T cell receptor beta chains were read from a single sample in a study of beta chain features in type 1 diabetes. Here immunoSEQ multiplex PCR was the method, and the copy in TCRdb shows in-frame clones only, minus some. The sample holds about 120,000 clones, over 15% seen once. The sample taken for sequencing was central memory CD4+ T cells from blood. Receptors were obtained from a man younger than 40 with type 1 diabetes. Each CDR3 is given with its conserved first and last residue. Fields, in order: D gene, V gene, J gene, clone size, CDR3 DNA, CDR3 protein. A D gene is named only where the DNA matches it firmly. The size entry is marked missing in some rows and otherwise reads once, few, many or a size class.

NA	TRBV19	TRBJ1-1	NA	TGTGCCAGTAGTATTAGGACAGTGAACACTGAAGCTTTCTTT	CASSIRTVNTEAFF
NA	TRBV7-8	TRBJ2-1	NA	TGTGCCAGCAGCTTTACAGGTTTGGGATACAATGAGCAGTTCTTC	CASSFTGLGYNEQFF
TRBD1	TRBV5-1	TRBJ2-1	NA	TGCGCCAGCAGCCCGGGACAGGGGGTGAGTGAGCAGTTCTTC	CASSPGQGVSEQFF
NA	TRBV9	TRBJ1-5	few	TGTGCCAGCAGCGTGGGGGGGGCTTTTCAGCCCCAGCATTTT	CASSVGGAFQPQHF
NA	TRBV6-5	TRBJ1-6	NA	TGTGCCAGCACCCTCGCGCGTGATTCACCCCTCCACTTT	CASTLARDSPLHF
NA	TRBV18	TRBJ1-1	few	TGTGCCAGCTCACCAAGGGGGGGCTTCACTGAAGCTTTCTTT	CASSPRGGFTEAFF
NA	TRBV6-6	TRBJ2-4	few	TGTGCCAGCAGTCCTCAGGGGGTGGGAGGAAACATTCAGTACTTC	CASSPQGVGGNIQYF
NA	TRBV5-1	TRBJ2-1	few	TGCGCCAGCAGCTTGGGGCCGAGCGGAAGCTCCTACAATGAGCAGTTCTTC	CASSLGPSGSSYNEQFF
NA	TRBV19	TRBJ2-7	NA	TGTGCCAGTAGTATAGCCCAGGGCGGCGAAGCCTACGAGCAGTACTTC	CASSIAQGGEAYEQYF
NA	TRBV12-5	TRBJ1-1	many	TGTGCTAGTGGTTTGAAACTGAGCACTGAAGCTTTCTTT	CASGLKLSTEAFF
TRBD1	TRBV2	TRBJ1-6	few	TGTGCCAGCAGTCCAAGCGAAGGACAGGGAGGATCACCCCTCCACTTT	CASSPSEGQGGSPLHF
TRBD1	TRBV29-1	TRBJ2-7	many	TGCAGCGTTCGGGGACAGGGGAACTACGAGCAGTACTTC	CSVRGQGNYEQYF
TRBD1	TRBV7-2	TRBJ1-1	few	TGTGCCAGCAGCCCGACCAGGGGGCGAGGTGAAGCTTTCTTT	CASSPTRGRGEAFF
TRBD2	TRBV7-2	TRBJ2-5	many	TGTGCCAGCAGCTTAGTCCGAGCGGGGGGCCAAGAGACCCAGTACTTC	CASSLVRAGGQETQYF
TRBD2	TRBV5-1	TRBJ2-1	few	TGCGCCAGCAGACCGACACCCGGGACTAGTGGCTACAATGAGCAGTTCTTC	CASRPTPGTSGYNEQFF
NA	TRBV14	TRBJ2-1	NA	TGTGCCAGCAGCCAAGTGGGTGGGATGGGCAATGAGCAGTTCTTC	CASSQVGGMGNEQFF